This T cell receptor beta chain originates from a study of vaccination and CD4 T cells after COVID-19. Germline V CDR1 and CDR2: SGHAT, FQNNGV. V lost 3 bases, J lost 2 bases, and 10 bases lay in between. The CDR3 sequence is 14 residues long. Treatment denoted: approximately 9-day PBMC culture with coronavirus spike peptide pools or control peptides (ViraFEST assay). Expanded clonotypes were found by TCR sequencing after peptide-pool stimulation (ViraFEST). By negative selection, CD4+ T cells were isolated once culture had run for around 10 days. An Oncomine TCR Beta short-read assay was used to sequence the DNA from cultured CD4+ T cells. TCRdb re-called the PCR reads with MiXCR, one entry per CDR3 protein. The table shows over 15,000 distinct CDR3 sequences, with about half occurring only once. Comment on this clonotype: What it binds is not known.

Sample: CD4+ T cells from blood, cultured in vitro, taken before SARS-CoV-2 vaccination. This chain connects TRBV11-2 to TRBJ2-5; a possible D gene is TRBD2 (6 bases). This clonotype was sampled from a human donor who had recovered from COVID-19. CDR3 amino acids: CASSFGSVQETQYF. The CDR3 DNA reads TGTGCCAGCAGCTTCGGGAGCGTTCAAGAGACCCAGTACTTC.